This passage covers 27 T cell receptor beta chains from one sample sequenced in a study of cytomegalovirus exposure and HLA in healthy donors. A multiplex PCR was run with 60 Vbeta primers and 13 Jbeta primers. Using immunoSEQ multiplex PCR, the repertoire was profiled, and TCRdb retains in-frame clones only, with some absent. The sample yields around 140,000 clones, around 73% seen once. The sequenced material came from PBMCs. The source of these receptors is a female donor in good health and CMV-seronegative.

The sample holds a few counts of this clone. This sequence joins TRBV15 and TRBJ1-5; 9 nucleotides line up with TRBD1. V trimming: 1 base; J trimming: 0 bases; junction bases outside the gene matches: 4. CDR3 length: 17 residues. Germline V gene sequence: CDR1 LNHNV, CDR2 YYDKDF (reference sequence). CDR3 in amino acids: CATSRARDRVSNQPQHF. CDR3 coding DNA: TGTGCCACCAGCAGAGCCCGGGACAGGGTTAGCAATCAGCCCCAGCATTTT.

The chain uses TRBV10-2 and TRBJ2-2; perhaps TRBD2 as D (5 bases). The CDR3 extends over 13 amino acids. Per germline, CDR1 WSHSY and CDR2 SAAADI. V was shortened by 6 bases and J by 3 bases, with 8 bases between the two germline ends. CDR3 amino acids: CASSLADTGELFF. The CDR3 DNA follows: TGCGCCAGCAGCCTAGCAGACACCGGGGAGCTGTTTTTT.

On this clone: At one boundary the junction diverges from the germline segment, which might be a read error. The chain links TRBV12-5 to TRBJ1-2; D may be TRBD1 (5 bases). Looked up from germline, CDR1 is LGHNT and CDR2 is FRNRAP. This CDR3 is 15 amino acids long. The CDR3 loop reads CASGLGLPPSYGYTF. In DNA, the CDR3 is TGTGCTAGTGGATTGGGACTGCCGCCGTCGTATGGCTACACCTTC. The entire variable domain, with the rest obtained from reference TRBV12-5 and TRBJ1-2, is as follows: DARVTQTPRHKVTEMGQEVTMRCQPILGHNTVFWYRQTMMQGLELLAYFRNRAPLDDSGMPKDRFSAEMPDATLATLKIQPSEPRDSAVYFCASGLGLPPSYGYTFGSGTRLTVV.

This chain joins TRBV5-1 and TRBJ1-1, with 8 bases aligning to TRBD1. Germline V CDR1 and CDR2: SGHRS, YFSETQ. Trimming at V came to 2 bases and at J to 13 bases, leaving 16 bases not matched to a gene. This CDR3 region has 15 residues. Here the CDR3 DNA reads TGCGCCAGCAGCTTAGGAACCAGAACTCAGGGGGCCGATTTCTTT. Translating it yields CASSLGTRTQGADFF.

CDR3 nucleotide sequence: TGTGCCAGCAGTCCGCCCCGTGATAGCGAGCAGTACTTC. It yields the protein CASSPPRDSEQYF. V is TRBV27 and J is TRBJ2-7; D unclear. Germline CDR1 and CDR2: MNHEY and SMNVEV (reference sequence). CDR3 length equals 13 residues. The V gene lost 5 bases and the J gene lost 6 bases, with 14 bases spanning the gap.

V usage is TRBV5-1 and J usage is TRBJ2-2, with TRBD2 identical over 7 bases. This CDR3 is built from 12 residues. The V segment lost 3 bases and the J segment 13 bases; nucleotides outside the gene matches: 6. Germline V CDR1 and CDR2: SGHRS, YFSETQ. The CDR3 protein is CASSSTGGRLFF. CDR3 in DNA: TGCGCCAGCAGCTCAACGGGGGGTAGGCTGTTTTTT.

The chain has TRBV2 and TRBJ2-2; 11 bases match TRBD2. The J segment lost 1 base and the V segment lost 6 bases, leaving 4 bases of the junction unmatched. Germline V gene data show CDR1 as SNHLY and CDR2 as FYNNEI. The CDR3 loop spans 16 amino acids. CDR3 region: CASSKTSGGNTGELFF. The CDR3 region has the DNA TGTGCCAGCAGCAAAACTAGCGGGGGGAACACCGGGGAGCTGTTTTTT.

The chain recombines TRBV5-1 with TRBJ1-5; TRBD1 matches 7 bases. Trimming removed 5 bases from V and 7 bases from J; junction bases left unmatched: 9. In germline, CDR1 is SGHRS, CDR2 YFSETQ. The CDR3 length is 14 residues. The CDR3 region is CASRRDRTGQPQHF. CDR3 in DNA: TGCGCCAGCAGGCGCGACAGGACAGGACAGCCCCAGCATTTT.

V is TRBV6-5 and J is TRBJ1-6; D is perhaps TRBD1 (6 bases). V lost 8 bases and J 6 bases, leaving 14 bases between the germline ends. CDR1 is MNHEY and CDR2 is SVGAGI in the germline V gene. The CDR3 has 14 residues. The chain's CDR3 is CASRPGTLNSPLHF. CDR3 nucleotide sequence: TGTGCCAGCCGACCGGGGACACTTAATTCACCCCTCCACTTT.

The rearrangement uses TRBV5-5 and TRBJ2-7; TRBD1 aligns across 8 bases. The V gene end was trimmed by 4 bases and the J gene end by 2 bases; junction bases not matched to a gene: 5. This CDR3 is 14 amino acids long. Germline V CDR1 and CDR2: SGHKS, YYEKEE (reference sequence). DNA of the CDR3: TGTGCCAGCAGCCGTACGACAGGGGCCTACGAGCAGTACTTC. Protein product: CASSRTTGAYEQYF.

About this clone: No conserved phenylalanine or tryptophan ends this CDR3, so it is likely a read error. This sequence joins TRBV19 and TRBJ1-1, with D maybe TRBD1 (6 bases). The ends were cut back, 2 bases at V and 1 base at J, with 8 bases in the middle. This CDR3 has 14 residues. The germline CDR1 and CDR2 sequences are LNHDA and SQIVND (reference sequence). The CDR3 bases are TGTGCCAGTAGTATACAGGGGCCGAACACTGAAGCTTTCTCT. Translated, it gives CASSIQGPNTEAFS.

V usage is TRBV5-1 and J usage is TRBJ1-3; 10 positions agree with TRBD1. Germline lookup yields CDR1 SGHRS and CDR2 YFSETQ. The CDR3 extends over 15 amino acids. The V segment lost 0 bases and the J segment 10 bases; nucleotides outside the gene matches: 7. CDR3 amino acids: CASSLETGGKWTIYF. CDR3 sequence (DNA): TGCGCCAGCAGCTTGGAGACAGGGGGCAAGTGGACCATATATTTT.

The chain employs TRBV6-1 and TRBJ1-4; maybe TRBD1 (5 bases). V lost 6 bases and J 8 bases, leaving 19 bases between the germline ends. From germline, CDR1 is MNHNS and CDR2 SASEGT. The CDR3 totals 15 residues. CDR3 DNA sequence: TGTGCCAGCAGAGGGAGCGCCAGGGAGGAGGAAAAACTGTTTTTT. Translating gives CASRGSAREEEKLFF.

The chain is built from TRBV7-6 and TRBJ1-3, with a weak D call TRBD1 (5 bases). The CDR3 runs 15 residues. Germline V gives CDR1 SGHVS, CDR2 FNYEAQ. Trimming shortened V by 4 bases and J by 8 bases, and 18 bases separated the two germline ends. CDR3 bases: TGTGCCAGCAGCTCAAGGCCACGGGGCGGGGACACCATATATTTT. Protein: CASSSRPRGGDTIYF. The full variable domain, rest sourced from reference TRBV7-6 and TRBJ1-3, is GAGVSQSPRYKVTKRGQDVALRCDPISGHVSLYWYRQALGQGPEFLTYFNYEAQQDKSGLPNDRFSAERPEGSISTLTIQRTEQRDSAMYRCASSSRPRGGDTIYFGEGSWLTVV.

The rearrangement uses TRBV7-2 and TRBJ1-2; 12 bases are a match to TRBD1. CDR3 length: 17 amino acids. V was clipped by 4 bases and J by 8 bases; unmatched bases: 14. CDR1 and CDR2 (germline): SGHTA, FQGNSA. CDR3 residues: CASSSSVGTGGLEGYTF. The CDR3 DNA reads TGTGCCAGCAGCTCTAGTGTGGGGACAGGGGGCCTAGAGGGCTACACCTTC.

The chain combines TRBV28 with TRBJ2-5, with 10 bases identical to TRBD1. The CDR3 loop spans 15 amino acids. V dropped 5 bases and J dropped 5; count of bases not matched to a gene: 8. The germline CDR1 and CDR2 sequences are MDHEN and SYDVKM. The CDR3 region has the DNA TGTGCCAGCAGTCCTCCGGGACAGGGGATGGAGACCCAGTACTTC. This gives the protein CASSPPGQGMETQYF.

V and J are TRBV11-2 and TRBJ1-5, with D uncertain. The V and J ends lost 5 bases and 0 bases respectively, with 14 bases between them. CDR1 is SGHAT, CDR2 FQNNGV, per germline. This CDR3 spans 16 amino acids. DNA for the CDR3: TGTGCCAGCAGCCTAACGCAGAGGGATAGCAATCAGCCCCAGCATTTT. Protein product: CASSLTQRDSNQPQHF. Combining the CDR3 with reference TRBV11-2 and TRBJ1-5 gives the whole variable domain EAGVAQSPRYKIIEKRQSVAFWCNPISGHATLYWYQQILGQGPKLLIQFQNNGVVDDSQLPKDRFSAERLKGVDSTLKIQPAKLEDSAVYLCASSLTQRDSNQPQHFGDGTRLSIL.

J is TRBJ1-4 and V is TRBV5-1, with 8 bases matching TRBD1. Germline values: CDR1 SGHRS, CDR2 YFSETQ. V lost 2 bases, J lost 8 bases, and 11 bases stayed unmatched. CDR3 length equals 16 residues. Written as DNA, the CDR3 is TGCGCCAGCAGCTTTGAACCCGGGACAGGACGCGAAAAACTGTTTTTT. Translating it yields CASSFEPGTGREKLFF.

The genes are TRBV9 and TRBJ2-3, with 12 bases fitting TRBD2. J gave up 1 base and V 2 bases, and 2 bases lay outside the gene matches. Germline lookup yields CDR1 SGDLS and CDR2 YYNGEE. The CDR3 contains 16 residues. The CDR3 loop reads CASSVLAGGRTDTQYF. CDR3 bases: TGTGCCAGCAGCGTCCTAGCGGGGGGGCGCACAGATACGCAGTATTTT.

The V call is TRBV6-5, the J call TRBJ1-6, with TRBD1 as a possible D gene (5 bases). The CDR3 consists of 16 residues. The V and J ends lost 2 bases and 10 bases respectively, with 18 bases between them. Germline V CDR1 and CDR2: MNHEY, SVGAGI. The CDR3 loop is CASSYTLGRGSSPLHF. Here the CDR3 DNA reads TGTGCCAGCAGTTACACCCTGGGGAGGGGTAGCTCACCCCTCCACTTT.

The chain couples TRBV4-2 to TRBJ1-5; perhaps TRBD1 as D (6 bases). CDR1 is LGHNA, CDR2 YNFKEQ, per germline. Trimming took off 4 bases at V and 7 bases at J, with 17 bases between the two ends. The CDR3 loop spans 15 amino acids. CDR3 in amino acids: CASSREWDIRQPQHF. DNA of the CDR3: TGTGCCAGCAGCCGAGAGTGGGACATTCGCCAGCCCCAGCATTTT.

The chain uses TRBV5-6 and TRBJ1-1; perhaps TRBD1 as D (6 bases). In germline, CDR1 is SGHDT, CDR2 YYEEEE. The CDR3 is made up of 14 amino acids. V dropped 7 bases and J dropped 2 bases, with 15 bases sitting between them. As DNA, the CDR3 is TGTGCCAGCTGCAGTTTGGGGGCAAACACTGAAGCTTTCTTT. Translating gives CASCSLGANTEAFF.

The CDR3 DNA reads as TGCGCCAGCAGCCAAGGGACTAGCGGTTACAATGAGCAGTTCTTC. This encodes CASSQGTSGYNEQFF. The V and J genes are TRBV4-3 and TRBJ2-1; 10 positions match TRBD2. The CDR3 has 15 residues. Germline V CDR1 and CDR2: LGHNA, YSLEER. The V and J ends lost 1 base and 4 bases, in that order; junction bases with no gene match: 1.

The chain has TRBV7-2 and TRBJ1-2; 7 nucleotides match TRBD1. The germline CDR1 and CDR2 sequences are SGHTA and FQGNSA. The CDR3 consists of 16 residues. With 1 base clipped from V and 6 bases from J, the junction kept 11 bases outside the gene matches. The CDR3 protein is CASSLELADRRHGYTF. CDR3 in DNA: TGTGCCAGCAGCTTAGAGTTGGCGGACAGGCGTCATGGCTACACCTTC.

The genes are TRBV10-3 and TRBJ2-7; 9 bases map to TRBD1. Germline V CDR1 and CDR2: ENHRY, SYGVKD. CDR3 length: 14 amino acids. The junction had 5 bases not matched to a gene; V was cut back by 4 bases and J by 4 bases. The DNA for the CDR3 is TGTGCCATCAGTGGTCAGGACAGGGGATACGAGCAGTACTTC. It translates to CAISGQDRGYEQYF.

This clone was detected only a few times. This sequence joins TRBV27 and TRBJ1-2, with 10 bases fitting TRBD1. From germline, CDR1 is MNHEY and CDR2 SMNVEV (reference sequence). There are 17 residues in the CDR3. The V and J ends lost 5 bases and 2 bases, in that order; junction bases with no gene match: 11. CDR3 in amino acids: CASSPQSPGQGNYGYTF. The CDR3 DNA is TGTGCCAGCAGTCCGCAATCACCGGGACAGGGGAACTATGGCTACACCTTC.

CDR3 bases: TGTGCCAGCAGCTTAACCCGTAGCGGGAGGGCCCGCACCGGGGAGCTGTTTTTT. As protein: CASSLTRSGRARTGELFF. The rearrangement links TRBV7-9 to TRBJ2-2; TRBD2 matches 11 bases. CDR1 is SEHNR, CDR2 FQNEAQ, per germline (reference sequence). The J segment lost 4 bases and the V segment lost 2 bases, leaving 9 bases of the junction unmatched. This CDR3 has 18 residues. Combining the CDR3 with reference TRBV7-9 and TRBJ2-2 gives the whole variable domain DTGVSQNPRHKITKRGQNVTFRCDPISEHNRLYWYRQTLGQGPEFLTYFQNEAQLEKSRLLSDRFSAERPKGSFSTLEIQRTEQGDSAMYLCASSLTRSGRARTGELFFGEGSRLTVL.